The 10 T cell receptor beta chains in this list originate from one sample, sequenced in a study of vaccination effects on CD4 cells after COVID-19. Here immunoSEQ multiplex PCR was the method, and the copy in TCRdb shows in-frame clones only, minus some. The table records more than 30,000 clones, roughly 74% of them present only once. Cultured cells yielded isolated CD4+ T cells after approximately nine days. No cognate antigen is known for these TCRs. This material consisted of CD4+ T cells from PBMCs cultured without peptide, taken before COVID-19 vaccination. The receptors derive from a human donor who received a COVID-19 vaccine.

This sequence joins TRBV11-1 and TRBJ2-5; the match to TRBD1 covers 7 bases. With V trimmed by 3 bases and J by 11 bases, 9 bases remained unmatched. The CDR3 is 13 amino acids. CDR1 and CDR2 from the germline V gene are SGHAT and FQDESV (reference sequence). The CDR3 region is CASSLTYRGFQYF. CDR3 coding DNA: TGTGCCAGCAGCTTGACGTACAGGGGCTTTCAGTACTTC.

This chain uses TRBV4-3 with TRBJ1-1; D perhaps matches TRBD1 (6 bases). Germline V gives CDR1 LGHNA, CDR2 YSLEER. This CDR3 is 15 amino acids long. Trimming stripped 2 bases from V and 1 base from J, with 11 bases between. CDR3 residues: CASSQYGGANTEAFF. CDR3 sequence (DNA): TGCGCCAGCAGCCAATATGGGGGGGCGAACACTGAAGCTTTCTTT.

The chain couples TRBV27 to TRBJ2-7; TRBD2 might be the D (6 bases). Trimming took 5 bases from V and 0 from J, leaving 14 bases between them. The CDR3 sequence is 15 residues long. Germline assignment: CDR1 MNHEY and CDR2 SMNVEV (reference sequence). In DNA form, the CDR3 reads TGTGCCAGCAGTAAATCGGGGGAGAGCTCCTACGAGCAGTACTTC. Protein product: CASSKSGESSYEQYF.

CDR3 nucleotides: TGCAGCGTTGAAGAAGGCCAGACTAGCGGGAGAAGAGCCTACGAGCAGTACTTC. Protein sequence: CSVEEGQTSGRRAYEQYF. J is TRBJ2-7 and V is TRBV29-1; 12 bases map to TRBD2. CDR1 is SQVTM and CDR2 is ANQGSEA in the germline V gene. V lost 0 bases and J lost 2; bases outside the gene matches: 11. The CDR3 spans 18 residues.

In its sample, this clone was seen once. V usage is TRBV12-5 and J usage is TRBJ1-3; D perhaps matches TRBD1 (5 bases). The germline V gene encodes CDR1 LGHNT and CDR2 FRNRAP. The ends were cut back, 7 bases at V and 3 bases at J, with 13 bases in the middle. The CDR3 loop spans 14 amino acids. CDR3 sequence: CASELGAIGNTIYF. The CDR3 DNA follows: TGTGCTAGTGAATTAGGGGCCATTGGAAACACCATATATTTT.

This clone was detected only once. The chain has TRBV2 and TRBJ2-2; no clear D. The V end was cut by 7 bases, the J end by 0 bases, with 12 bases between. The CDR3 covers 15 residues. Germline loops: CDR1 SNHLY, CDR2 FYNNEI. Here the CDR3 DNA reads TGTGCCAGCAACCTACGGAATGCGAACACCGGGGAGCTGTTTTTT. As protein: CASNLRNANTGELFF.

The chain couples TRBV5-4 to TRBJ2-7; D is perhaps TRBD1 (6 bases). The germline CDR1 and CDR2 sequences are SGHNT and YYREEE (reference sequence). Trimming stripped 4 bases from V and 0 bases from J, with 8 bases between. This CDR3 is 13 amino acids long. The CDR3, as DNA: TGTGCCAGCAGCCTACAGGGCTCCTACGAGCAGTACTTC. Translation: CASSLQGSYEQYF.

As concerns this clone: One end of the junction fails to match germline, which may point to a read error. This rearrangement joins TRBV7-7 to TRBJ2-2; 7 bases align to TRBD1. CDR1 is SSHAT and CDR2 is FNYEAQ in the germline V gene (reference sequence). This CDR3 is built from 15 residues. The CDR3 spells CASSRDSANTGELFF. Written as DNA, the CDR3 is TGTGCTAGCAGCCGGGACAGCGCGAACACCGGGGAGCTGTTTTTT.

V usage is TRBV15 and J usage is TRBJ2-4, with 10 bases that match TRBD2. The J segment lost 7 bases and the V segment lost 2 bases, leaving 8 bases of the junction unmatched. There are 16 residues in the CDR3. The germline V gene encodes CDR1 LNHNV and CDR2 YYDKDF (reference sequence). The CDR3 coding sequence is TGTGCCACCAGCAGAATGGCAGCGGGAGGGGGCAACATTCAGTACTTC. Translation gives CATSRMAAGGGNIQYF.

This chain uses TRBV9 with TRBJ1-3, with D uncertain. This CDR3 is 13 amino acids long. Between the trimmed V and J ends, which lost 0 bases and 3 bases, there was a span of 4 bases. The germline CDR1 and CDR2 sequences are SGDLS and YYNGEE. CDR3: CASSVEGGNTIYF. The CDR3 DNA follows: TGTGCCAGCAGCGTAGAGGGTGGAAACACCATATATTTT.